This T cell receptor beta chain stems from a study of T cells in lung cancer brain metastases. Background on the study: Tobacco use history was present in about 85% of the roughly 20 patients, median around 42 pack-years.

This CDR3 spans 17 amino acids. V lost 4 bases and J lost 1; bases outside the gene matches: 12. The V gene's germline CDR1 is MNHNS and CDR2 SASEGT. Only in-frame clones appear in the TCRdb table, and some are missing; sequencing was by immunoSEQ multiplex PCR. The sample has 5,000 to 7,000 clones, 86% seen once. The TCR sequence derives from a man over 45 with non-small cell lung cancer. This chain uses TRBV6-1 with TRBJ1-2, with 7 nucleotides matching TRBD1. Sequenced sample: tumor tissue from the primary lung tumor. The CDR3, as DNA: TGTGCCAGCAGTGCCGGGACAGCCTTCGATATTAACTATGGCTACACCTTC. Translating it yields CASSAGTAFDINYGYTF.